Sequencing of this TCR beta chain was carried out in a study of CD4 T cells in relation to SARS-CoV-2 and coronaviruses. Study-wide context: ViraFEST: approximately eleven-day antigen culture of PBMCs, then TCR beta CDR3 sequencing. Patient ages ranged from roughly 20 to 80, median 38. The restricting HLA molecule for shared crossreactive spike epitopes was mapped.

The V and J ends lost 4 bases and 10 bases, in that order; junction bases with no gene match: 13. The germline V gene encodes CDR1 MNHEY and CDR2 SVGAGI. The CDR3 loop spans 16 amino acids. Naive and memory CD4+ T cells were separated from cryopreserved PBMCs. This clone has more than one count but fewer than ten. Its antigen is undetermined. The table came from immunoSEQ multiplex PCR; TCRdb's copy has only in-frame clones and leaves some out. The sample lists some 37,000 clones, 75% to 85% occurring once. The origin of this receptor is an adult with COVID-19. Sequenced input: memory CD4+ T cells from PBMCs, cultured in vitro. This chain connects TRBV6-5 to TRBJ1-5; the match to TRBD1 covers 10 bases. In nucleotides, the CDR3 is TGTGCCAGCAGTTCGGTGACAGGGGGCGCGGGTTTCCCCCAGCATTTT. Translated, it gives CASSSVTGGAGFPQHF.